Below, 2 T cell receptor beta chains from the same sample are listed, as sequenced in a study of cytomegalovirus exposure and HLA in healthy donors. The PCR ran on 60 Vbeta and 13 Jbeta primers. The repertoire was sequenced with immunoSEQ multiplex PCR; TCRdb's copy has only in-frame clones and lacks some. Here the sample spans more than 250,000 clones, 70% to 90% being singletons. Sample: PBMCs. These receptors all come from a woman in her late teens or twenties in good health and CMV-seronegative.

The rearrangement joins TRBV7-2 to TRBJ1-4; D unresolved. The CDR3 totals 11 residues. Trimming stripped 4 bases from V and 8 bases from J, with 5 bases between. CDR1 is SGHTA and CDR2 is FQGNSA in the germline V gene. DNA for the CDR3: TGTGCCAGCAGCTACAACGAAAAACTGTTTTTT. Its translation is CASSYNEKLFF.

The chain links TRBV7-3 to TRBJ1-2; TRBD1 is a possible D gene (5 bases). In germline, CDR1 is SGHTA, CDR2 FQGTGA. The germline V and J ends were trimmed by 0 bases and 6 bases, with 8 bases remaining between them. The CDR3 has 13 residues. CDR3 loop: CASSLTGADGYTF. DNA of the CDR3: TGTGCCAGCAGCTTAACAGGGGCGGATGGCTACACCTTC. The full variable domain, with the rest looked up from reference TRBV7-3 and TRBJ1-2, is GAGVSQTPSNKVTEKGKYVELRCDPISGHTALYWYRQSLGQGPEFLIYFQGTGAADDSGLPNDRFFAVRPEGSVSTLKIQRTERGDSAVYLCASSLTGADGYTFGSGTRLTVV.